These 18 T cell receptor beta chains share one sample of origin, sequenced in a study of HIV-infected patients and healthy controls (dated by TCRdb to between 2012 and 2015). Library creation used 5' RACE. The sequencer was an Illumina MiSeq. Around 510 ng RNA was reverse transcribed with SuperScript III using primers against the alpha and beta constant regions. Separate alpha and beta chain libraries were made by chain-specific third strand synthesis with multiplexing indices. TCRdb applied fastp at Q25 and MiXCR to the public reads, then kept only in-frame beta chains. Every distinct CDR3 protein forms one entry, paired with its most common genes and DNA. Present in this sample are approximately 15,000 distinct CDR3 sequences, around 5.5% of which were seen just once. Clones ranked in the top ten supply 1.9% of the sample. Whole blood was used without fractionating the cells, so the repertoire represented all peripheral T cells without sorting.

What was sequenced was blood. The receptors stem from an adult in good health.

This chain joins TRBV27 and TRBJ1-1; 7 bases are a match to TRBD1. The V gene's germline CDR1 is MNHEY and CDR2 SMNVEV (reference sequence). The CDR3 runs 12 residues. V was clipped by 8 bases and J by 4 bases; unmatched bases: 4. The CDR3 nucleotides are TGTGCCAGCTGGTCAGGGGGCACTGAAGCTTTCTTT. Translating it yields CASWSGGTEAFF.

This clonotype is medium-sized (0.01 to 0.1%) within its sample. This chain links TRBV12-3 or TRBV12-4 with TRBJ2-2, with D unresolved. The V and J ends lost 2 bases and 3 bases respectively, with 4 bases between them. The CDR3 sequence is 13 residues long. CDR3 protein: CASSLSYTGELFF. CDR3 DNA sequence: TGTGCCAGCAGTTTAAGTTACACCGGGGAGCTGTTTTTT.

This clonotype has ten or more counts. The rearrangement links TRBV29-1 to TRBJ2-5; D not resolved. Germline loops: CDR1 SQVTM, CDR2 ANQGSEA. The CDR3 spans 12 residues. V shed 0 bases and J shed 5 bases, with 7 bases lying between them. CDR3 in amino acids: CSVEDGGETQYF. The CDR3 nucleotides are TGCAGCGTTGAAGATGGTGGGGAGACCCAGTACTTC.

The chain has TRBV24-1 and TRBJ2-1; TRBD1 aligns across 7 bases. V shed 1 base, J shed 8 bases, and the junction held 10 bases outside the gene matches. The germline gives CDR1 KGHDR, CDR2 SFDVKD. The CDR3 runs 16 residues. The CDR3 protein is CATSDFSIAQGDEQFF. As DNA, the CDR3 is TGTGCCACCAGTGATTTTTCGATTGCCCAGGGGGATGAGCAGTTCTTC.

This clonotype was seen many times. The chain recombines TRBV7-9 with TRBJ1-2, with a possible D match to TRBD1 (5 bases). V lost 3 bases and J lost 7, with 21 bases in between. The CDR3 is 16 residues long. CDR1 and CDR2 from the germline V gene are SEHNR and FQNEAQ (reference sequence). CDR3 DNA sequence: TGTGCCAGCAGCTTTTCCAGGGCTGGTTCTACGGGTGGCTACACCTTC. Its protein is CASSFSRAGSTGGYTF.

CDR3 in amino acids: CASSPPGDSKPQHF. The CDR3, as DNA: TGTGCCAGTAGTCCGCCGGGAGACTCTAAACCCCAGCATTTT. The gene calls are TRBV19 and TRBJ1-5, with no clear D. V dropped 5 bases and J dropped 10 bases, with 18 bases sitting between them. This CDR3 region has 14 residues. CDR1 and CDR2 from the germline V gene are LNHDA and SQIVND (reference sequence).

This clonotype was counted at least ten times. This CDR3 is CASSATGTGAETQYF. CDR3 DNA sequence: TGTGCCAGTAGTGCCACCGGGACAGGGGCAGAGACCCAGTACTTC. The chain links TRBV19 to TRBJ2-5; 10 bases are a match to TRBD1. This CDR3 is 15 amino acids long. Losses at the gene ends were 5 bases for V and 4 bases for J; bases not matched to a gene: 7. From germline, CDR1 is LNHDA and CDR2 SQIVND (reference sequence).

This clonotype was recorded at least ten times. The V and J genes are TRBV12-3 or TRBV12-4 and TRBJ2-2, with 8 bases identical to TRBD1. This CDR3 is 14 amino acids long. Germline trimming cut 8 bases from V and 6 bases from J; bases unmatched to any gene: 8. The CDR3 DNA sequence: TGTGCCAGCCAAAGGGACAGGTTCGCCGGGGAGCTGTTTTTT. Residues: CASQRDRFAGELFF.

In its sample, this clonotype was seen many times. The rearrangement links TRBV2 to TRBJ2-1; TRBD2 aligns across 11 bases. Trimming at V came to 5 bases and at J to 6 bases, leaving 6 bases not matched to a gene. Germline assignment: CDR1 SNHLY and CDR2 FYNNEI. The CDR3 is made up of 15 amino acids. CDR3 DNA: TGTGCCAGCAGTCAAGGGGGACTAGCGGTCAATGAGCAGTTCTTC. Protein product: CASSQGGLAVNEQFF.

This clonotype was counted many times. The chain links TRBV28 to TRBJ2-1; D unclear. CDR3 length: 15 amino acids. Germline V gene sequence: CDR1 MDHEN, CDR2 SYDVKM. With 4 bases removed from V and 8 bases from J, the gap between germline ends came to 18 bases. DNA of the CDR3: TGTGCCAGCAGTTCCTTGGGCCCCTTATTGCATGAGCAGTTCTTC. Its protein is CASSSLGPLLHEQFF.

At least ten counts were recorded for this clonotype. The CDR3 coding sequence is TGTGCCAGCAGTGAACAGGGGGCATGGGATACGCAGTATTTT. This gives the protein CASSEQGAWDTQYF. The V and J genes are TRBV2 and TRBJ2-3; the match to TRBD1 covers 8 bases. Germline V lookup: CDR1 SNHLY, CDR2 FYNNEI. Germline trimming cut 2 bases from V and 6 bases from J; bases unmatched to any gene: 4. This CDR3 is 14 amino acids long.

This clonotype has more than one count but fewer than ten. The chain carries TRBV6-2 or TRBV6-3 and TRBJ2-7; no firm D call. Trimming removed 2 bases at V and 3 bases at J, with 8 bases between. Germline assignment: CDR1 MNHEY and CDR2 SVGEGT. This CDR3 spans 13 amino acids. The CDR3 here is CASSYVSFYEQYF. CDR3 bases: TGTGCCAGCAGTTACGTTTCCTTCTACGAGCAGTACTTC.

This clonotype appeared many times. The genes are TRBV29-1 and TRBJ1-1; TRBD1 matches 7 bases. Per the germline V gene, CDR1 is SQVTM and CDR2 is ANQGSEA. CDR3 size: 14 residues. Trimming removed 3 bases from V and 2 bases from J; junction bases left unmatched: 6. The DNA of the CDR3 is TGCAGCGTTGACGGCGGGACAGCCAACACTGAAGCTTTCTTT. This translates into CSVDGGTANTEAFF.

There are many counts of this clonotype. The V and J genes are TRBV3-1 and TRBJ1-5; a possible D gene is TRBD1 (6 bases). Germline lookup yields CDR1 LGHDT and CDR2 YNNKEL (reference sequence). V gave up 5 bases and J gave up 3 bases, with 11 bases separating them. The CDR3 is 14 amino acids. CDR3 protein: CASSYTGSNQPQHF. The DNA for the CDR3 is TGTGCCAGCAGCTACACAGGGTCCAATCAGCCCCAGCATTTT.

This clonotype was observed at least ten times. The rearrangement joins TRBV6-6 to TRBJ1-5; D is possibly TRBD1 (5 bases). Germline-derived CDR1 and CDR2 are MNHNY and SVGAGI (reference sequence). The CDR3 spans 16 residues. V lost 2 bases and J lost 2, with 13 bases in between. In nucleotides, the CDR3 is TGTGCCAGCAGTTACCCTTCAGGAGGGGGCAATCAGCCCCAGCATTTT. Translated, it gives CASSYPSGGGNQPQHF.

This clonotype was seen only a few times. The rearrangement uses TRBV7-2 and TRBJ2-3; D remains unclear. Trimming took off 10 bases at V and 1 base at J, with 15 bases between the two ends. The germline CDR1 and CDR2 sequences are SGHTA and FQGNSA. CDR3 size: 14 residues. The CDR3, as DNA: TGTGCCACCTTAGGACCTCTCCGCACAGATACGCAGTATTTT. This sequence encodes CATLGPLRTDTQYF.

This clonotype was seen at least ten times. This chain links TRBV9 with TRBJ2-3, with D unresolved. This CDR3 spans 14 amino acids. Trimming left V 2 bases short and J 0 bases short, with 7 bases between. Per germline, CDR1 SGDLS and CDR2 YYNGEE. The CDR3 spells CASSVQRSTDTQYF. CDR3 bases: TGTGCCAGCAGCGTCCAGAGAAGCACAGATACGCAGTATTTT.

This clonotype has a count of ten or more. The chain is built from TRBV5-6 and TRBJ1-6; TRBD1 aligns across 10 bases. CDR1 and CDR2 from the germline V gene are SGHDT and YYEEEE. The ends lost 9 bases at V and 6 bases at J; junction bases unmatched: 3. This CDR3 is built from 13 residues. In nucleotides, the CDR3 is TGTGCCACCTGGGACAGGGGTAATTCACCCCTCCACTTT. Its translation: CATWDRGNSPLHF.